This T cell receptor (beta chain) was captured by sequencing in a study of identifying expanded T cells in peripheral blood. General observations from the study: Variance in clone template counts between two-week samples significantly increased with total template count across all healthy donors. Technical replicates showed 0.9 to 1.5 changed clones; two weeks 15 to 20; four weeks 19.

Collection occurred without any documented infections or immune events in donors. The assay was immunoSEQ multiplex PCR, and TCRdb's table has in-frame clones only and misses some. This sample has 90,000 to 100,000 clones, with roughly 90% found just once. This CDR3 has 16 amino acids. Germline CDR1 MDHEN, CDR2 SYDVKM. Trimming cost V 5 bases and J 1 base, with 15 bases left between them. With respect to this clone: The antigen is not known.

Sequenced material: blood. The V call is TRBV28, the J call TRBJ1-5, with D hard to call. This clonotype originated in a person aged 18 to 75 in good health. The CDR3 DNA sequence: TGTGCCAGCAGTATACCCCGCGTGCTCAGCAATCAGCCCCAGCATTTT. Translation gives CASSIPRVLSNQPQHF.